This entry lists 14 T cell receptor beta chains sequenced from one sample in a study of OX40 agonist ivuxolimab in advanced cancers. Using immunoSEQ multiplex PCR, the repertoire was profiled, and TCRdb retains in-frame clones only, with some absent. The sample has approximately 81,000 clones, 65% to 85% seen once. The source material was CD4+ or CD8+ T cells sorted from blood, sampled in a trial of the OX40 agonist ivuxolimab. These receptors originate from an adult with an advanced solid tumor such as melanoma, head and neck, liver or kidney cancer.

The J gene is TRBJ1-1, the V gene TRBV7-9; D remains unclear. Trimming took off 2 bases at V and 9 bases at J, with 7 bases between the two ends. The V gene's germline CDR1 is SEHNR and CDR2 FQNEAQ (reference sequence). This CDR3 spans 11 amino acids. CDR3 loop: CASSLSWKAFF. The CDR3, as DNA: TGTGCCAGCAGCTTATCGTGGAAAGCTTTCTTT. The whole variable domain, filled in from reference TRBV7-9 and TRBJ1-1, reads DTGVSQNPRHKITKRGQNVTFRCDPISEHNRLYWYRQTLGQGPEFLTYFQNEAQLEKSRLLSDRFSAERPKGSFSTLEIQRTEQGDSAMYLCASSLSWKAFFGQGTRLTVV.

The chain combines TRBV7-2 with TRBJ1-6; unclear D gene. CDR3 length: 14 amino acids. The V gene lost 1 base and the J gene lost 8 bases, with 9 bases spanning the gap. Per the germline V gene, CDR1 is SGHTA and CDR2 is FQGNSA. Here the CDR3 reads CASSLERSYSPLHF. The CDR3 DNA is TGTGCCAGCAGCTTAGAACGCTCGTATTCACCCCTCCACTTT.

The chain is built from TRBV29-1 and TRBJ2-7; the D gene is possibly TRBD2 (6 bases). Per germline, CDR1 SQVTM and CDR2 ANQGSEA. The CDR3 consists of 14 residues. Trimming took 7 bases from V and 8 from J, leaving 24 bases between them. The CDR3 nucleotides read TGCAGCGCTGGGCTGGGCGGGACCCGTCCCCAGCAGTACTTC. The encoded protein is CSAGLGGTRPQQYF.

This clone is a singleton in its sample. The rearrangement uses TRBV6-6 and TRBJ2-1; D might be TRBD1 (5 bases). V lost 5 bases, J lost 4 bases, and 6 bases lay in between. The CDR3 runs 12 residues. CDR1 is MNHNY, CDR2 SVGAGI, per germline (reference sequence). The CDR3 region has the DNA TGTGCCAGCAGTGACAGATACAATGAGCAGTTCTTC. Translated: CASSDRYNEQFF.

The gene calls are TRBV7-2 and TRBJ2-3; 12 bases line up with TRBD2. V lost 5 bases to trimming and J lost 0 bases; unmatched junction nucleotides: 3. CDR3 length: 16 residues. Germline values: CDR1 SGHTA, CDR2 FQGNSA. The CDR3 reads CASSKGTSGSTDTQYF. CDR3 bases: TGTGCCAGCAGCAAGGGGACTAGCGGGAGCACAGATACGCAGTATTTT.

V and J are TRBV6-1 and TRBJ1-5, with D possibly matching TRBD1 (5 bases). The germline gives CDR1 MNHNS, CDR2 SASEGT. CDR3 size: 14 residues. Trimming stripped 7 bases from V and 0 bases from J, with 10 bases between. Here the CDR3 DNA reads TGTGCCAGCAACGTACAGGTTAGCAATCAGCCCCAGCATTTT. Translated, it gives CASNVQVSNQPQHF.

The CDR3 DNA reads TGTGCCAGCAGCTTAGTTGATTGGGTGGACACTGAAGCTTTCTTT. This encodes CASSLVDWVDTEAFF. The rearrangement joins TRBV7-9 to TRBJ1-1; D unclear. The CDR3 totals 15 residues. Trimming stripped 1 base from V and 3 bases from J, with 12 bases between. Germline CDR1 SEHNR, CDR2 FQNEAQ (reference sequence). Variable domain in full (rest from reference TRBV7-9 and TRBJ1-1): DTGVSQNPRHKITKRGQNVTFRCDPISEHNRLYWYRQTLGQGPEFLTYFQNEAQLEKSRLLSDRFSAERPKGSFSTLEIQRTEQGDSAMYLCASSLVDWVDTEAFFGQGTRLTVV.

J is TRBJ2-1 and V is TRBV4-3; D gene uncertain. Germline lookup yields CDR1 LGHNA and CDR2 YSLEER. The CDR3 extends over 16 amino acids. The germline V and J ends were trimmed by 0 bases and 0 bases, with 9 bases remaining between them. Written as DNA, the CDR3 is TGCGCCAGCAGCCAAGATTTTACAGACTCCTACAATGAGCAGTTCTTC. Its protein product is CASSQDFTDSYNEQFF.

The chain uses TRBV18 and TRBJ1-1; 8 positions agree with TRBD1. Losses at the gene ends were 8 bases for V and 3 bases for J; bases not matched to a gene: 5. Germline lookup yields CDR1 KGHSH and CDR2 LQKENI. This CDR3 is 13 amino acids long. Here the CDR3 DNA reads TGTGCCAGCACTCAGGGGGCCGACACTGAAGCTTTCTTT. It translates to CASTQGADTEAFF.

This chain links TRBV7-2 with TRBJ2-7, with no clear D. From germline, CDR1 is SGHTA and CDR2 FQGNSA. This CDR3 contains 14 residues. The V gene lost 2 bases and the J gene lost 2 bases, with 10 bases spanning the gap. CDR3: CASSLYWGTYEQYF. In nucleotides, the CDR3 is TGTGCCAGCAGCTTATACTGGGGAACCTACGAGCAGTACTTC. The whole variable domain, filled in from reference TRBV7-2 and TRBJ2-7, reads GAGVSQSPSNKVTEKGKDVELRCDPISGHTALYWYRQSLGQGLEFLIYFQGNSAPDKSGLPSDRFSAERTGGSVSTLTIQRTQQEDSAVYLCASSLYWGTYEQYFGPGTRLTVT.

The rearrangement links TRBV30 to TRBJ1-1; TRBD1 aligns across 7 bases. V was pared by 6 bases and J by 3 bases, with 13 bases of the junction left unmatched. The CDR3 extends over 15 amino acids. Germline CDR1 reads GTSNPN; CDR2 reads SVGIG (reference sequence). The CDR3 spells CACQNPRDSHTEAFF. In DNA, the CDR3 is TGTGCCTGCCAAAACCCCCGGGACAGCCACACTGAAGCTTTCTTT.

The sample holds a few counts of this clone. The chain is built from TRBV30 and TRBJ1-4; a weak D match, TRBD1 (5 bases). The CDR3 loop spans 12 amino acids. Germline V CDR1 and CDR2: GTSNPN, SVGIG (reference sequence). The germline V and J ends were trimmed by 2 bases and 11 bases, with 12 bases remaining between them. The CDR3 DNA is TGTGCCTGGAGTCGGGCCAGGGCCAAACTGTTTTTT. This codes for CAWSRARAKLFF.

This chain connects TRBV5-1 to TRBJ2-1; D not resolved. Deletions cut 0 bases from V and 8 bases from J, with 15 bases between. CDR1 SGHRS and CDR2 YFSETQ come from the germline V gene. The CDR3 spans 15 residues. The DNA for the CDR3 is TGCGCCAGCAGCTTGGCCCTGTCTAAAGACTATGAGCAGTTCTTC. It specifies CASSLALSKDYEQFF.

The CDR3 reads CASSHTGSANYGYTF. The CDR3 DNA reads TGCGCCAGCAGCCACACTGGGAGTGCTAACTATGGCTACACCTTC. The chain carries TRBV4-1 and TRBJ1-2; D is unresolved. V lost 3 bases, J lost 0 bases, and 11 bases lay in between. This CDR3 has 15 residues. Germline CDR1 MGHRA, CDR2 YSYEKL.